This T cell receptor beta chain comes out of a study of type 1 regulatory T cells. Whole-study context: This in vitro CD4 product, T-allo10, is enriched for Tr1 cells and alloantigen-specific.

TCRdb called the reads again in MiXCR, with one record for every CDR3 protein. The table lists about 97,000 distinct CDR3 sequences, around a third of them singletons. This clonotype was picked up one time. Trimming left V 6 bases short and J 0 bases short, with 6 bases between. This CDR3 spans 14 amino acids. The chain joins TRBV12-3 or TRBV12-4 to TRBJ2-6; D unresolved. This clonotype was obtained from a human donor in good health. Sequencing was done on a sample of CD4+ T cells, either the whole sample or a sorted fraction (not recorded which). As DNA, the CDR3 is TGTGCCAGCAGATCCGTCTCTGGGGCCAACGTCCTGACTTTC. It translates to CASRSVSGANVLTF.